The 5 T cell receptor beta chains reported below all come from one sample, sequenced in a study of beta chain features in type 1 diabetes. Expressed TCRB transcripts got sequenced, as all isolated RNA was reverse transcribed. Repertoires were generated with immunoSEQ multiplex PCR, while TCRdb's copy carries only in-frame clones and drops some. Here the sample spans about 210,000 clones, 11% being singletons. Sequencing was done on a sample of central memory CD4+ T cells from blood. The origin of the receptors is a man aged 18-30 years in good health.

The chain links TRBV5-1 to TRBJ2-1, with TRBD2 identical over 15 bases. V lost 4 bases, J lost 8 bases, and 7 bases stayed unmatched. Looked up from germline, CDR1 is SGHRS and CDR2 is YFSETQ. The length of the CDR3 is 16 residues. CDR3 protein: CASSAGGTSGRYEQFF. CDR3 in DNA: TGCGCCAGCAGCGCGGGCGGGACTAGCGGGAGGTATGAGCAGTTCTTC.

CDR3 region: CASSETPTARETQYF. The CDR3 bases are TGTGCCAGCAGTGAGACGCCAACGGCCCGAGAGACCCAGTACTTC. The chain recombines TRBV6-1 with TRBJ2-5, with D uncertain. The V end was cut by 3 bases, the J end by 4 bases, with 15 bases between. Germline CDR1 reads MNHNS; CDR2 reads SASEGT. The length of the CDR3 is 15 residues.

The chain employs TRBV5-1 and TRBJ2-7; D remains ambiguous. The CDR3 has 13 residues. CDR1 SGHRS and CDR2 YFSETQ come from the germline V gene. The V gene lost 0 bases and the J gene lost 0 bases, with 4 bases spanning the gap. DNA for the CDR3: TGCGCCAGCAGCTTGGTCAGCTCCTACGAGCAGTACTTC. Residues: CASSLVSSYEQYF.

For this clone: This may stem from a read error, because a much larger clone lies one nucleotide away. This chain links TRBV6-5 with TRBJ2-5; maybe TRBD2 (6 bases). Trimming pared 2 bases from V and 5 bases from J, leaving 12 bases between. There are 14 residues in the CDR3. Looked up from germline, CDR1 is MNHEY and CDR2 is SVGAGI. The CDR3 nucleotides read TGTGCCAGCAGTTACACAGGAGGGGCGGAGACCCAGTACTTC. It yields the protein CASSYTGGAETQYF.

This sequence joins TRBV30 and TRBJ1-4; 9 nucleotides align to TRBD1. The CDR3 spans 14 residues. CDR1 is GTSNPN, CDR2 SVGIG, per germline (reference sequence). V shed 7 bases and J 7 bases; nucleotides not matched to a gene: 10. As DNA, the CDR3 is TGTGCCTTCTCTCCCGGGACAGGGTTTGAAAAACTGTTTTTT. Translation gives CAFSPGTGFEKLFF.